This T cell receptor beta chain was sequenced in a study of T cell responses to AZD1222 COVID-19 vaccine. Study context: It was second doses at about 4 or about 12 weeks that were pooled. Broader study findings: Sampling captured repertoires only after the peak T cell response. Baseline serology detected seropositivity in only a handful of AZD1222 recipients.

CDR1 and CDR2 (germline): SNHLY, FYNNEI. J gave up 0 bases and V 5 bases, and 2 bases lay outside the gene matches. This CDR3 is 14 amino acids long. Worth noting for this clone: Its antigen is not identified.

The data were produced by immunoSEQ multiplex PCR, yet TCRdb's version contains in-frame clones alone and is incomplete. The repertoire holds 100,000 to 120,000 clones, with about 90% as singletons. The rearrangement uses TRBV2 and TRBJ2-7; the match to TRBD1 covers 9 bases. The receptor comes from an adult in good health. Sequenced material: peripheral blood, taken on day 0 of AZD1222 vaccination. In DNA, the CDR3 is TGTGCCAGCAGTCGGGACAGGGCCTCCTACGAGCAGTACTTC. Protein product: CASSRDRASYEQYF.